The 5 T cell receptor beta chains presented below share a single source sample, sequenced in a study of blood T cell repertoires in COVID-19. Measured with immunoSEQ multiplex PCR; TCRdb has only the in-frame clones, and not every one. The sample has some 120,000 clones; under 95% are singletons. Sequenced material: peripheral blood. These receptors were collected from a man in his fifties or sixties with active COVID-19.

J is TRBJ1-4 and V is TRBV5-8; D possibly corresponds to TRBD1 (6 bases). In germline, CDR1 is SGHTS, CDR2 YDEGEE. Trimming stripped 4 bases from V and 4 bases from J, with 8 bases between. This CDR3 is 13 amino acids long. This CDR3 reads CASSGGLNEKLFF. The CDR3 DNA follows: TGTGCCAGCAGCGGGGGCCTTAATGAAAAACTGTTTTTT.

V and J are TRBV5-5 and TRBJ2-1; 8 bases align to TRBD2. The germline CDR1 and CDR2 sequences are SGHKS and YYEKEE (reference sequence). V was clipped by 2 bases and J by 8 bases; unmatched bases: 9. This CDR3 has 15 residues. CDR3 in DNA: TGTGCCAGCAGCTTTCAAGGGACTAGATGGGATGAGCAGTTCTTC. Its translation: CASSFQGTRWDEQFF.

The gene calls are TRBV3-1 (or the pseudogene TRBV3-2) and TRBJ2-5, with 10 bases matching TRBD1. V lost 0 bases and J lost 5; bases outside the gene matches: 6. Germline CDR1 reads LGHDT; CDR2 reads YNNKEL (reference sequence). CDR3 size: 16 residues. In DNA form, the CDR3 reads TGTGCCAGCAGCCAAGATAGGACAGGGGGAGTCGAGACCCAGTACTTC. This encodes CASSQDRTGGVETQYF.

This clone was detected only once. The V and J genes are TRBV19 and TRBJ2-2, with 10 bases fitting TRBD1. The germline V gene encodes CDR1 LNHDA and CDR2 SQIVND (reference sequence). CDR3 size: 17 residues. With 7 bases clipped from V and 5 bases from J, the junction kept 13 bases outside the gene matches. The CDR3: CASNPTGGGVRTGELFF. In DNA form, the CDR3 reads TGTGCCAGTAACCCGACAGGGGGCGGGGTTAGGACCGGGGAGCTGTTTTTT.

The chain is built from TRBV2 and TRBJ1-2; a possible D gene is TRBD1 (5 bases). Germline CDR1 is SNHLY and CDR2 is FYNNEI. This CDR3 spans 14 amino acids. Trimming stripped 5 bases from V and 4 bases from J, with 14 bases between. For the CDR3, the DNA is TGTGCCAGCAGTCCTCGACAGATCGCCTATGGCTACACCTTC. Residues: CASSPRQIAYGYTF.